This is a list of T cell receptor beta chains from one sample in a study of T cells in Graves' hyperthyroidism and ophthalmopathy. TCRdb processed the multiplex PCR reads anew with MiXCR; each CDR3 protein has one entry. The sample lists hundreds of thousands of distinct CDR3 sequences; about 12% were seen once. Sequenced material: blood. Every receptor here comes from a woman aged 18-30 years with Graves' hyperthyroidism. Each CDR3 is given with its conserved first and last residue. A D gene is named only where the DNA matches it firmly. The size of a clone is reported for some rows only, either as once, few or many, or as a class for expanded clones.

size | J | D | V | length | CDR3 | DNA
many | TRBJ1-6 | - | TRBV28 | 14 | CASRSTLSNSPLHF | TGTGCCAGCAGATCGACCCTTAGTAATTCACCCCTCCACTTT
many | TRBJ1-5 | - | TRBV2 | 15 | CASRGDGYSNQPQHF | TGTGCCAGCAGGGGGGACGGTTATAGCAATCAGCCCCAGCATTTT
few | TRBJ2-1 | - | TRBV4-3 | 16 | CASSQEERNGDNEQFF | TGCGCCAGCAGCCAAGAGGAGAGAAATGGGGACAATGAGCAGTTCTTC
- | TRBJ2-3 | TRBD2 | TRBV11-1 | 16 | CASRSTGLAGYSKQYF | TGTGCCAGCAGATCTACGGGACTAGCGGGGTATTCTAAGCAGTATTTT
many | TRBJ1-2 | - | TRBV20-1 | 12 | CSARLGEYGYTF | TGCAGTGCTAGATTGGGGGAATATGGCTACACCTTC
many | TRBJ1-2 | TRBD1 | TRBV20-1 | 16 | CSAAQGLDRVGYGYTF | TGCAGTGCTGCCCAGGGATTAGACAGGGTCGGCTATGGCTACACCTTC
- | TRBJ2-1 | TRBD2 | TRBV29-1 | 14 | CSVVAGGGDNEQFF | TGCAGCGTTGTGGCGGGAGGCGGGGACAATGAGCAGTTCTTC
many | TRBJ1-1 | - | TRBV18 | 13 | CASRGGENTEAFF | TGTGCCAGCCGGGGGGGGGAGAACACTGAAGCTTTCTTT
many | TRBJ2-7 | - | TRBV3-1 | 13 | CASSRTSTYEQYF | TGTGCCAGCAGCCGAACGTCTACCTACGAGCAGTACTTC
few | TRBJ1-6 | TRBD1 | TRBV18 | 14 | CASQPGQGNSPLHF | TGTGCCAGCCAACCGGGACAGGGTAATTCACCCCTCCACTTT
- | TRBJ1-6 | TRBD1 | TRBV7-9 | 15 | CASSSGTANNSPLHF | TGTGCCAGCAGTTCCGGGACAGCCAATAATTCACCCCTCCACTTT
many | TRBJ1-2 | TRBD1 | TRBV24-1 | 13 | CATGGRQGDGYTF | TGTGCCACCGGGGGCAGACAGGGCGATGGCTACACCTTC
- | TRBJ1-6 | - | TRBV3-1 | 15 | CASSQVSQGDSPLHF | TGTGCCAGCAGCCAAGTTTCACAGGGCGATTCACCCCTCCACTTT
many | TRBJ2-7 | - | TRBV6-2/TRBV6-3 | 12 | CASMDNSYEQYF | TGTGCCAGCATGGACAACTCCTACGAGCAGTACTTC